This T cell receptor (beta chain) was identified in a study of blood T cells in healthy people across ages. A second about 6 to 12 cycle PCR used barcoded and J-beta primers. From the 5' RACE reads, TCRdb called clonotypes with MiXCR, one entry per CDR3 protein. The profile covers fewer than 900,000 distinct CDR3 sequences, with around 48% appearing a single time and around a third taken by the ten largest. V was clipped by 6 bases and J by 1 base, with 20 bases between them. The CDR3 spans 17 residues. Germline V gene lookup returns CDR1 ENHRY and CDR2 SYGVKD. The chain joins TRBV10-3 to TRBJ2-3; the D gene is possibly TRBD2 (8 bases). This sequence originates from a woman aged 55-70 years in good health. Sequenced material: blood. The CDR3 DNA follows: TGTGCCATCAGGGGGACAGAAGCGGGAGCTGGCACAGATACGCAGTATTTT. Translated, it gives CAIRGTEAGAGTDTQYF.